This T cell receptor beta chain was captured by sequencing in a study of blood T cell repertoires in COVID-19. Across the whole study: Collection of acute and convalescent COVID-19 samples took place in the United States, Italy and Spain.

Individuals drawn from approximately 26 US areas were about 18 to 100 years old. Cohorts were determined from participant-reported clinical history. Authors' methods: How many nucleated cells were present was estimated from reference gene primer amplification. Sequencing was performed with immunoSEQ multiplex PCR; in TCRdb, only in-frame clones are kept and a portion is missing. V and J calls and clone size are those listed in that table; D and trimming were worked out from the DNA. The sample holds about 150,000 clones, 88% seen once. The sequenced sample was PBMCs or T cells enriched from blood (not recorded which). This receptor was obtained from a woman younger than 45 with acute COVID-19.

The CDR3 DNA sequence: TGTGCCAGCTCCGGGACAGGGGGCGGCTACGAGCAGTACTTC. Translation: CASSGTGGGYEQYF. The chain has TRBV2 and TRBJ2-7, with TRBD1 matching 12 bases. This CDR3 contains 14 residues. V lost 8 bases to trimming and J lost 3 bases; unmatched junction nucleotides: 5. CDR1 and CDR2 (germline): SNHLY, FYNNEI. Based on the CDR3 plus reference TRBV2 and TRBJ2-7, the full variable domain is EPEVTQTPSHQVTQMGQEVILRCVPISNHLYFYWYRQILGQKVEFLVSFYNNEISEKSEIFDDQFSVERPDGSNFTLKIRSTKLEDSAMYFCASSGTGGGYEQYFGPGTRLTVT.